This TCR beta chain comes out of a study of T-cell reconstitution after alpha-beta-depleted transplantation in children. A library of TCRbeta sequences, prepared with unique molecular identifiers, was generated. TCRdb analysed the PCR reads with MiXCR anew, one entry per CDR3 protein. The sample shows about 230,000 distinct CDR3 sequences, 9.5% to 15% of them seen only once. Per germline, CDR1 MDHEN and CDR2 SYDVKM. The CDR3 length is 15 residues. The V gene end was trimmed by 8 bases and the J gene end by 8 bases; junction bases not matched to a gene: 16. This clonotype occurred many times. The source of this sequence is a human donor who donated a stem cell graft to a child with acute lymphoblastic leukemia. Sample: PBMCs from the stem cell graft donor, taken from the stem cell graft. The rearrangement joins TRBV28 to TRBJ2-3, with 7 bases aligning to TRBD1. The CDR3 region has the DNA TGTGCCAGCGATTCCAGGGGGAGAGAAGTAGGTACGCAGTATTTT. It codes for CASDSRGREVGTQYF.